This TCR beta chain was found in a study of blood T cell repertoires in COVID-19. Background on the study: Material from acute and convalescent COVID-19 was sourced from the United States, Italy and Spain. PBMCs, B-cell-depleted T cells, or T cells were the source of the cDNA or gDNA that made up the material.

The CDR3 is 16 residues long. Germline lookup yields CDR1 SGHRS and CDR2 YFSETQ. After removal of 0 bases from V and 0 bases from J, the junction contained 2 bases not matched to a gene. The method was immunoSEQ multiplex PCR; TCRdb's version includes in-frame clones alone and lacks a portion of them. In the table there are some 87,000 clones, about 84% of which are singletons. The sequence was collected from an elderly man with active or convalescent COVID-19. Sequencing was done on a sample of peripheral blood. The V call is TRBV5-1, the J call TRBJ2-2; 7 bases are shared with TRBD2. The CDR3, as DNA: TGCGCCAGCAGCTTGGGTCTAGCGGCGAACACCGGGGAGCTGTTTTTT. It yields the protein CASSLGLAANTGELFF. Complete variable domain (other parts from reference TRBV5-1 and TRBJ2-2): KAGVTQTPRYLIKTRGQQVTLSCSPISGHRSVSWYQQTPGQGLQFLFEYFSETQRNKGNFPGRFSGRQFSNSRSEMNVSTLELGDSALYLCASSLGLAANTGELFFGEGSRLTVL.